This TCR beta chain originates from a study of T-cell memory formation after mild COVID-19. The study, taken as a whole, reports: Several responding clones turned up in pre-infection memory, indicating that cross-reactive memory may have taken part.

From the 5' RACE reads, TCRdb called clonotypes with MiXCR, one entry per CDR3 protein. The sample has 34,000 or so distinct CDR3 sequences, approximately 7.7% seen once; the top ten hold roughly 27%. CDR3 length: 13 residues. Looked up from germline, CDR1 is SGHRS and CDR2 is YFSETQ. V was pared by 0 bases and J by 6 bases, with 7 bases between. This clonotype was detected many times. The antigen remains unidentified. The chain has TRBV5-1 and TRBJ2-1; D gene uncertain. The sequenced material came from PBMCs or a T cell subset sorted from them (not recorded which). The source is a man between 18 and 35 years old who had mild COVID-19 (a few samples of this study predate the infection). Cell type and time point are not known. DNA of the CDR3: TGCGCCAGCAGCTTGGTTCCGATCAATGAGCAGTTCTTC. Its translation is CASSLVPINEQFF.